This T cell receptor (beta chain) derives from a study of blood T cell repertoires in COVID-19. As for the study in general: Both acute and convalescent COVID-19 samples were obtained from the United States, Italy and Spain.

Here immunoSEQ multiplex PCR was the method, and the copy in TCRdb shows in-frame clones only, minus some. The sample holds 300,000 to 400,000 clones; 80% to 90% are singletons and the top ten take roughly 1%. Participant-given clinical history determined each cohort assignment. Cohort 3 recovery required two negative PCRs, clearance, or symptom resolution. V shed 1 base and J shed 4 bases, with 8 bases lying between them. This CDR3 comprises 14 residues. CDR1 is KGHSH, CDR2 LQKENI, per germline. This sequence joins TRBV18 and TRBJ1-5; tentative D call: TRBD1 (6 bases). Sequencing was performed on PBMCs or T cells enriched from blood (not recorded which). The origin of this receptor is a man between 18 and 35 years old who had recovered from COVID-19. The CDR3 spells CASSPQQGNQPQHF. The CDR3 nucleotides are TGTGCCAGCTCACCACAGCAGGGGAATCAGCCCCAGCATTTT.